This record concerns one T cell receptor beta chain sequence. Its antigen is unidentified. The data were obtained in a study of T cell repertoires in cytomegalovirus infection. Study-level information: An indication of both CMV infection and matching HLA type came from public TCR beta signatures. General observations from the study: Cumulative frequency (of public TCR beta family members) identified carriers of CMV plus the relevant HLA. Ex vivo responses were dominated by HLA-C-restricted CMV-specific TCR beta clonotypes.

A single record per CDR3 protein comes from TCRdb applying MiXCR to the reads. This table holds about 120,000 distinct CDR3 sequences, over 9% found once. With 4 bases removed from V and 3 bases from J, the gap between germline ends came to 16 bases. There are 16 residues in the CDR3. Germline values: CDR1 SGHVS, CDR2 FNYEAQ. The receptor was derived from a human donor in good health (CMV status not recorded). Some clones in this sample may be carry-over from other donors' samples. V is TRBV7-6 and J is TRBJ1-5; the D gene is possibly TRBD1 (5 bases). Specimen: PBMCs, sequenced either directly or after in vitro stimulation (not recorded which). CDR3 nucleotide sequence: TGTGCCAGCAGCTCTGGCGAGGAGGGGACCAATCAGCCCCAGCATTTT. Its protein product is CASSSGEEGTNQPQHF.